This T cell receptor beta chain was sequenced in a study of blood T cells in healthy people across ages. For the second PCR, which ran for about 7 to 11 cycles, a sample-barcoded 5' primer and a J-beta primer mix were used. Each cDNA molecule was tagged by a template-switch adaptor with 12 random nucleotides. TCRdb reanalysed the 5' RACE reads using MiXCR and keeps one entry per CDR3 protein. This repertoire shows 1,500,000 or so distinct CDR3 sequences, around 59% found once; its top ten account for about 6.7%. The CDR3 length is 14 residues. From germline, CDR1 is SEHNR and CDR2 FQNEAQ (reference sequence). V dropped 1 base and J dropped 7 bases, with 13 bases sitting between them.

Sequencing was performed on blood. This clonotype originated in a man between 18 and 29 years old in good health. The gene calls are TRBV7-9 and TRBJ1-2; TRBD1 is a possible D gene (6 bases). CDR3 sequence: CASSLDGGRGGYTF. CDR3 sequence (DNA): TGTGCCAGCAGCTTAGACGGGGGGCGAGGTGGCTACACCTTC.